This TCR beta chain is from a study of T cell repertoires in cytomegalovirus infection (dated by TCRdb to about 2019). The study in broad terms: Alongside well-studied HLA-B-restricted epitopes, the peptide stimulations were aimed at recently identified HLA-C-restricted CMV epitopes, whose presentation resists viral immunomodulation. Because public TCR beta signatures pointed to carriage of CMV infection together with the matching HLA type, the HLA type of each donor mattered for the analysis. Points the paper makes about the study in general: In both this cohort and an independent roughly 350-donor cohort, the cumulative frequency of public TCR beta family members distinguished carriers of CMV infection plus the relevant HLA type. The ex vivo response was dominated by HLA-C-restricted CMV-specific TCR beta clonotypes, which also provided the single most frequent clonotype in two of eight donors.

The germline ends are 13 bases apart after V is trimmed by 1 base and J by 12 bases. The CDR1 and CDR2 encoded by the germline V gene are MGHRA and YSYEKL. From the cysteine through the phenylalanine, the CDR3 covers 13 amino acids. Solely the CDR3 DNA is kept, with 39 bases framed from the first base. The instrument was an Illumina HiSeq 1500. TCRdb applied fastp at Q25 and MiXCR to the public reads, then kept only in-frame beta chains. Every entry covers one CDR3 protein and lists the most common genes and DNA from its rows. This sample is represented by around 570,000 distinct CDR3 sequences; 40% of them were singletons. Jointly, the top ten make up 48% of the sample. Turning to this clonotype: Its antigen is unknown. No clone much larger than this one lies a single base away; base qualities are absent.

Sample treatment or condition, as interpreted from the label and publication: in vitro stimulation with specific CMV peptide epitopes to enrich CMV-specific T cells. Recombination connected TRBV4-1 to TRBJ2-1; too little of a D gene remains to name it. The receptor was isolated from a human donor in good health (CMV status not recorded). Some clones in this sample may be carry-over from other donors' samples. The material sequenced was cultured PBMCs, taken from culture after CMV antigen stimulation. The CDR3 is CASSQAPPGPQFF. The nucleotide sequence reads TGCGCCAGCAGCCAAGCTCCCCCGGGCCCGCAGTTCTTC.